This TCR beta chain emerged from a study of CD8+CD57+ T cells in acquired aplastic anemia (dated 2018 in TCRdb). Background for the entire study: DNA extracted from sorted CD4+ and CD8+ cells had a mean of 3.2 ug, with a range of roughly 0.17 to 27.4 ug. A CD8+CD57+ expansion meant a frequency higher than the mean frequency seen in healthy subjects.

Including cysteine and phenylalanine, the CDR3 has 15 amino acids. Only CDR3 DNA is held: 45 bases, read in frame from base 1. CDR1 LNHDA and CDR2 SQIVND are derived from the germline V gene (reference sequence). V and J are trimmed by 8 bases and 8 bases, and the gene matches miss 11 bases of the junction. The paper's findings and limits, for the study overall: No significant difference in CD8+ Simpson's diversity was found between patients and healthy controls (P=0.060). About 29 CD8+ CDR3 sequences were found to be shared between patients and controls, but these sequences appeared to be highly expressed in patients and within the immunodominant clones of the patients.

For this clonotype: Its target antigen remains unknown. No base-level quality is on record; no much larger clone is a single base apart.

Genomic DNA was used as template for profiling of TCR beta VDJ combinations and CDR3 sequences. An Illumina HiSeq 2000 was the platform used for TCR repertoire sequencing. In the source study's methods: Repertoires were assessed using TRBV/TRBJ rearrangement plots, CDR3 size and DJ length profiles, and Simpson's diversity index. The most abundant DNA sequence in the deep sequencing data was defined as the immunodominant clone. CDR3 amino acid sequences were checked for sharing across subjects and were also compared against the VDJdb database and published repertoires. The raw public data were reprocessed by TCRdb itself: fastp quality trimming at Q25, MiXCR clonotype calling, in-frame beta chains only. Rows are combined by CDR3 protein, so each entry shows the most common genes and DNA. The V and J calls and clone size come from TCRdb's table, not from the authors' own analysis. This sample gives approximately 120,000 distinct CDR3 sequences in total; about 40% of them show up just once. The ten largest clones take up under 3% of the sample.

The patients picked for sequencing were ones in whom flow cytometry had shown an expansion of CD8+CD57+ cells. All patients had severe acquired aplastic anemia diagnosed by International Study of Aplastic Anemia and Agranulocytosis and Camitta criteria. At the time blood was sampled, none of the patients had received any therapy. TCR repertoires of sorted CD4+ and CD8+ blood T cells from severe aplastic anemia patients and healthy subjects were deep-sequenced in the study. Patients were enrolled under clinicaltrials.gov protocols 00001620, 01623167, 00001397, 00071045, 00081523 and 00961064 in the USA. Ficoll-Paque density gradient centrifugation was used to isolate peripheral blood mononuclear cells. Before DNA extraction, CD4+ and CD8+ T cells were sorted by FACS or by magnetic beads.

The sequence links TRBV19 to TRBJ1-4; 10 central nucleotides agree with TRBD1. Material: sorted CD4+, CD8+, or CD8+CD57+ T cells (not recorded which) from PBMCs. This clonotype was sampled from a human donor with aplastic anemia. The sequenced DNA is TGTGCCAGTTGCCAAGGGACAGGGGTGGAAGAAAAACTGTTTTTT. Its product reads: CASCQGTGVEEKLFF.